This is a list of T cell receptor beta chains from one sample in a study of T cell responses to AZD1222 COVID-19 vaccine. The repertoire was sequenced with immunoSEQ multiplex PCR; TCRdb's copy has only in-frame clones and lacks some. This sample carries about 140,000 clones, 80% to 95% of them seen once, and the ten largest clones take around 3.5%. Specimen: peripheral blood, collected 28 days after the second AZD1222 dose. The source is an adult who received the AZD1222 COVID-19 vaccine. The CDR3 runs from the conserved cysteine through the conserved F or W. A D gene is named only where the DNA matches it firmly. Clone size is stated in some rows and not others, as once, few, many or a class when expanded.

>TRBD2|TRBJ2-5|NA|TRBV7-9
TGTGCCAGCCAACTAGCGGGAGTTAGAAGAGAGACCCAGTACTTC
CASQLAGVRRETQYF
>TRBD1|TRBJ1-1|NA|TRBV19
TGTGCCAGTAGTACCCAGGGGGCGTCCACTGAAGCTTTCTTT
CASSTQGASTEAFF
>TRBD1|TRBJ2-7|NA|TRBV4-3
TGCGCCAGCAGCCAAGATAAGGACAGGAGGCTCTCCGAGCAGTACTTC
CASSQDKDRRLSEQYF
>NA|TRBJ2-1|NA|TRBV6-1
TGTGCCAGCAGTGAAGGTCCCGGTGTTGGAAATGAGCAGTTCTTC
CASSEGPGVGNEQFF
>NA|TRBJ2-7|NA|TRBV5-5
TGTGCCAGCAGCTTGGCTGGGGGATCCTACGAGCAGTACTTC
CASSLAGGSYEQYF
>NA|TRBJ2-7|NA|TRBV5-1
TGCGCCAGCAGTCCCGACGGCAGCCCCTACGAGCAGTACTTC
CASSPDGSPYEQYF
>NA|TRBJ2-4|NA|TRBV6-1
TGTGCCAGCAGTGAAGAGGAAGGAGCGAGATTTGCCAAAAACATTCAGTACTTC
CASSEEEGARFAKNIQYF
>NA|TRBJ1-4|NA|TRBV19
TGTGCCAGTAGTATAGCAGCCAGAGAAAATGAAAAACTGTTTTTT
CASSIAARENEKLFF
>NA|TRBJ2-2|NA|TRBV9
TGTGCCAGTGGGAGGAGTAACACCGGGGAGCTGTTTTTT
CASGRSNTGELFF
>NA|TRBJ2-1|NA|TRBV5-5
TGTGCCAGCAGCTACGGGGGTGGGGAGCAGTTCTTC
CASSYGGGEQFF
>NA|TRBJ1-2|NA|TRBV6-5
TGTGCCAGCAGCTCCGGACAGAACTATGGCTACACCTTC
CASSSGQNYGYTF
>TRBD1|TRBJ2-2|NA|TRBV5-4
TGTGCCAGCAGCTCGGACAGGGGGCGGAAAGGGGAGCTGTTTTTT
CASSSDRGRKGELFF
>NA|TRBJ1-4|NA|TRBV7-3
NA
CASSFGPGEKLFF
>NA|TRBJ1-5|NA|TRBV6-4
TGTGCCAGCAGTCAAGAACAGGGAAGCAATCAGCCCCAGCATTTT
CASSQEQGSNQPQHF
>NA|TRBJ2-4|NA|TRBV28
TGTGCCAGCAGTTTATTCTCGGGAGACCGGTTCATTCAGTACTTC
CASSLFSGDRFIQYF
>NA|TRBJ2-3|NA|TRBV7-9
TGTGCCAGCAGCTTAAGAGGGAGCACAGATACGCAGTATTTT
CASSLRGSTDTQYF
>NA|TRBJ2-5|NA|TRBV27
TGTGCCAGCAGCTGGGGGGAGACCCAGTACTTC
CASSWGETQYF
>TRBD1|TRBJ2-7|NA|TRBV6-1
TGTGCCAGCAGTGAATACGGGACAGCCTACGAGCAGTACTTC
CASSEYGTAYEQYF
>NA|TRBJ2-7|few|TRBV28
TGTGCCAGCAGTTTAGGGTTAGGGGACGAGCAGTACTTC
CASSLGLGDEQYF
>NA|TRBJ2-7|NA|TRBV28
TGTGCCAGCAACGGGGGCGGCTACGAGCAGTACTTC
CASNGGGYEQYF
>TRBD1|TRBJ1-6|NA|TRBV24-1
TGTGCCACCAGCGAGGGACAGGGGAATTCACCCCTCCACTTT
CATSEGQGNSPLHF
>NA|TRBJ1-5|NA|TRBV5-8
TGTGCCAGCAGCTTGGCCGGAGGCACCATATATATTAGCAATCAGCCCCAGCATTTT
CASSLAGGTIYISNQPQHF
>TRBD1|TRBJ1-3|NA|TRBV30
TGTGCCTGGAGTCCCCCAGGGGGCAATGGAAACACCATATATTTT
CAWSPPGGNGNTIYF
>TRBD1|TRBJ1-4|NA|TRBV27
TGTGCCAGCAGTTCCCGGGACAGGGTTCAAAAACTGTTTTTT
CASSSRDRVQKLFF
>NA|TRBJ1-6|NA|TRBV2
TGTGCCAGCAGTGAACAAAGCAGGAGGGTAGGATCACCCCTCCACTTT
CASSEQSRRVGSPLHF
>NA|TRBJ1-3|NA|TRBV28
TGTGCCAGCAGGTTAATGAGAACGTCCGGAAACACCATATATTTT
CASRLMRTSGNTIYF
>NA|TRBJ1-4|NA|TRBV30
TGTGCCTGGAGTGTACGACGGGCAACTAATGAAAAACTGTTTTTT
CAWSVRRATNEKLFF
>TRBD2|TRBJ2-1|NA|TRBV29-1
TGCAGCGTTGATACTAGCGGGAAATATGAGCAGTTCTTC
CSVDTSGKYEQFF
>TRBD1|TRBJ1-4|NA|TRBV28
TGTGCCAGCAGTTTCTCGGACAGGATAAATGAAAAACTGTTTTTT
CASSFSDRINEKLFF
>NA|TRBJ2-3|NA|TRBV7-3
TGTGCCAGCAGCTTAGGTGGGAGCGCAGATACGCAGTATTTT
CASSLGGSADTQYF
>NA|TRBJ2-7|many|TRBV7-9
TGTGCCAGCAGCTTTACAGGGAACGAGCAGTACTTC
CASSFTGNEQYF
>TRBD1|TRBJ1-3|few|TRBV25-1
TGTGCCAGCAGTGACCCGACAGGGCCTGGAAACACCATATATTTT
CASSDPTGPGNTIYF